This TCR beta chain was captured in a study of spatial heterogeneity in lung cancer. TCRdb passed the 5' RACE reads through MiXCR, listing each CDR3 protein once. The repertoire consists of tens of thousands of distinct CDR3 sequences, with 12% occurring once and the leading ten covering around 39%. Time point in this sample: sample taken at primary tumor resection. The study sequenced unsorted whole RNA from tumor, nontumor lung or frozen PBMC. This clonotype showed up many times. Losses at the gene ends were 0 bases for V and 1 base for J; bases not matched to a gene: 12. The CDR3 sequence is 18 residues long. In germline, CDR1 is SGHNT, CDR2 YYREEE (reference sequence).

This specimen was PBMCs, taken at surgery. This receptor was identified in a female donor with early-stage non-small cell lung cancer. V and J are TRBV5-4 and TRBJ1-1; 7 nucleotides line up with TRBD1. The CDR3 here is CASSLGPQGGVWNTEAFF. The CDR3 nucleotides are TGTGCCAGCAGCTTGGGCCCGCAGGGGGGAGTATGGAACACTGAAGCTTTCTTT.